These 8 T cell receptor beta chains came from one sample sequenced in a study of shared clonotypes between healthy human individuals. Here immunoSEQ multiplex PCR was the method, and the copy in TCRdb shows in-frame clones only, minus some. The sample shows roughly 1 million clones, about 77% of them seen only once. The sequencing sample was made of memory CD4+ T cells sorted from blood. As to subset: CD45RA-negative fraction. All receptors derive from a man in his late teens or twenties in good health.

The V and J genes are TRBV7-2 and TRBJ1-3, with 8 bases that match TRBD1. V shed 5 bases, J shed 4 bases, and the junction held 7 bases outside the gene matches. The germline V gene has CDR1 SGHTA and CDR2 FQGNSA. The CDR3 spans 15 residues. The CDR3 spells CASSRSQGGGNTIYF. The CDR3 DNA is TGTGCCAGCAGCCGATCACAGGGGGGAGGAAACACCATATATTTT. Using reference TRBV7-2 and TRBJ1-3 for the parts outside the CDR3, the full variable domain is GAGVSQSPSNKVTEKGKDVELRCDPISGHTALYWYRQSLGQGLEFLIYFQGNSAPDKSGLPSDRFSAERTGGSVSTLTIQRTQQEDSAVYLCASSRSQGGGNTIYFGEGSWLTVV.

The chain uses TRBV23-1 and TRBJ1-5; possible D gene TRBD1, 5 bases. TRBV23-1 is recorded as an ORF, its role being uncertain. This CDR3 has 14 residues. V was cut by 9 bases and J by 0 bases, with 12 bases left in between. The CDR3 region is CASPQGSSNQPQHF. DNA of the CDR3: TGCGCCAGTCCGCAGGGATCTAGCAATCAGCCCCAGCATTTT.

This chain links TRBV2 with TRBJ2-3; D gene uncertain. With 2 bases removed from V and 2 bases from J, the gap between germline ends came to 2 bases. CDR3 length: 12 amino acids. Germline V gene data show CDR1 as SNHLY and CDR2 as FYNNEI. The CDR3, as DNA: TGTGCCAGCAGTGAACCCACAGATACGCAGTATTTT. Its translation: CASSEPTDTQYF.

For this clone: This sample also contains other DNA sequences that code for the same CDR3. The chain is built from TRBV7-9 and TRBJ2-5; 9 nucleotides align to TRBD2. The J segment lost 1 base and the V segment lost 5 bases, leaving 5 bases of the junction unmatched. Germline V gives CDR1 SEHNR, CDR2 FQNEAQ (reference sequence). This CDR3 is built from 15 residues. The CDR3 loop reads CASSIRLAAQETQYF. The CDR3 DNA is TGTGCCAGCAGCATCCGACTAGCGGCCCAAGAGACCCAGTACTTC.

Points on this clone: Other DNA sequences in the same sample also yield this CDR3. The gene calls are TRBV5-1 and TRBJ2-1, with D possibly TRBD1 on 6 matching bases. The CDR3 extends over 15 amino acids. Trimming shortened V by 0 bases and J by 4 bases, and 11 bases separated the two germline ends. Germline CDR1 reads SGHRS; CDR2 reads YFSETQ. The CDR3 coding sequence is TGCGCCAGCAGCTTGGAAGGGACAACATACAATGAGCAGTTCTTC. This sequence encodes CASSLEGTTYNEQFF.

The rearrangement uses TRBV11-2 and TRBJ2-7; 7 nucleotides match TRBD1. CDR1 and CDR2 from the germline V gene are SGHAT and FQNNGV. The CDR3 covers 14 residues. V lost 5 bases to trimming and J lost 3 bases; unmatched junction nucleotides: 7. For the CDR3, the DNA is TGTGCCAGCAGCAGGGACAGCCCCGGCTACGAGCAGTACTTC. The encoded protein is CASSRDSPGYEQYF. Full variable domain (missing parts from reference TRBV11-2 and TRBJ2-7): EAGVAQSPRYKIIEKRQSVAFWCNPISGHATLYWYQQILGQGPKLLIQFQNNGVVDDSQLPKDRFSAERLKGVDSTLKIQPAKLEDSAVYLCASSRDSPGYEQYFGPGTRLTVT.

The chain carries TRBV5-6 and TRBJ2-3; D may be TRBD2 (7 bases). Trimming removed 1 base at V and 8 bases at J, with 14 bases between. CDR1 is SGHDT, CDR2 YYEEEE, per germline. This CDR3 has 14 amino acids. CDR3 protein: CASSLTAGAGTQYF. The CDR3 DNA follows: TGTGCCAGCAGCTTGACCGCGGGGGCTGGTACGCAGTATTTT.

The chain joins TRBV5-1 to TRBJ2-2, with D uncertain. This CDR3 has 16 residues. Trimming removed 0 bases at V and 1 base at J, with 10 bases between. Germline V gene sequence: CDR1 SGHRS, CDR2 YFSETQ. The CDR3: CASSLEQRKNTGELFF. DNA of the CDR3: TGCGCCAGCAGCTTGGAGCAGCGAAAGAACACCGGGGAGCTGTTTTTT.